The entry below gives a single T cell receptor beta chain sequence along with its context. The target antigen is unknown. The sample belongs to a study of cytomegalovirus exposure and HLA in healthy donors. General study results and limits: Per published accounts, TCR beta sequences correctly predicted the HLA-A and HLA-B alleles of most subjects. In a later analysis, productive TCRs from donors in an Asian-associated ancestry cluster reportedly carried fewer N-insertions than the cohort mean. Associated with HLA alleles at 0.05 false discovery rate in a later analysis were over 15,000 TCR beta sequences.

The germline CDR1 and CDR2 sequences are SEHNR and FQNEAQ (reference sequence). Trimming took 2 bases from V and 6 from J, leaving 22 bases between them. The CDR3 covers 17 residues. Primers: 60 Vbeta forward and 13 Jbeta reverse. The protocol was immunoSEQ multiplex PCR, while the TCRdb copy is restricted to in-frame clones and leaves out a portion. The table lists some 48,000 clones. This receptor was identified in a male donor in good health and CMV-seropositive. V and J are TRBV7-9 and TRBJ1-2; a weak D match, TRBD1 (6 bases). The sample consisted of PBMCs. CDR3 coding DNA: TGTGCCAGCAGCTTAACCCCCATAGGGGGATTGTGGCATGGCTACACCTTC. It specifies CASSLTPIGGLWHGYTF.